This record covers a single TCR beta chain. Its antigen is as yet unknown. A much larger clone differs by one base, so this may be a read error. Multiple V-beta primers and a C-beta primer amplified TCRB from RNA. Input was approximately 0.48 ug total RNA, reverse-transcribed with a C-beta primer. Using its own MiXCR run on the multiplex PCR reads, TCRdb lists one record per CDR3 protein. Among fewer than 40,000 distinct CDR3 sequences listed, about 64% were seen once. This CDR3 region has 10 residues. From germline, CDR1 is MDHEN and CDR2 SYDVKM. The sample belongs to a study of tumor-infiltrating lymphocytes in glioblastoma multiforme. Study outcomes and limitations: Clone frequencies may be distorted by unequal TCR transcripts per cell. The T cells in this sample were not sorted into functional subsets.

The source is a male donor with glioblastoma. The V gene is TRBV28, the J gene TRBJ1-2; D ambiguous. Sample: brain tumor tissue. CDR3 residues: CVSSGNGYTF. The CDR3 DNA reads TGTGTCAGCAGTGGGAATGGCTACACCTTC.